This TCR beta chain appears in the sequencing data of a study of blood T cell repertoires in COVID-19. Background on the study: Collection of acute and convalescent COVID-19 samples took place in the United States, Italy and Spain. In each case, the material was cDNA or gDNA derived from T cells, B-cell-depleted T cells, or PBMCs.

In the original workflow: How many nucleated cells were present was estimated from reference gene primer amplification. The method was immunoSEQ multiplex PCR; TCRdb's version includes in-frame clones alone and lacks a portion of them. The V and J calls and the clone size are those of that table, but D and trimming were determined from the DNA. The sample contains 29,000 or so clones, about 87% of which appear only once. Per germline, CDR1 SGHDT and CDR2 YYEEEE. V dropped 4 bases and J dropped 9; count of bases not matched to a gene: 11. CDR3 length equals 16 residues. The sample was peripheral blood. The clonotype originates from a human donor in a cohort sampled during active COVID-19. The donor label of this sample is uncertain. This chain joins TRBV5-6 and TRBJ2-1; TRBD2 matches at 12 bases. The CDR3 DNA reads TGTGCCAGCAGCGAGGGACTAGCGGGCCTCCGGGGTGAGCAGTTCTTC. It yields the protein CASSEGLAGLRGEQFF.